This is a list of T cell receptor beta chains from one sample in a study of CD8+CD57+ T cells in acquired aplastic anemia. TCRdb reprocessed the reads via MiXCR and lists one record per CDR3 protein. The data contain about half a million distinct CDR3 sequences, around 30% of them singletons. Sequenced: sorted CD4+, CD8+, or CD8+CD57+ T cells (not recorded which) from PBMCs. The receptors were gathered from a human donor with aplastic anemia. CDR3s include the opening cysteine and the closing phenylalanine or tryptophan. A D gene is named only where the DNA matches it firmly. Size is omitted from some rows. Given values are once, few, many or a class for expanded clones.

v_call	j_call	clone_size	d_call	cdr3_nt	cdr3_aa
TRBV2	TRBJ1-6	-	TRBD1	TGTGCCAGCAGTCTTAGCGGGACAGGACGCTCACCCCTCCACTTT	CASSLSGTGRSPLHF
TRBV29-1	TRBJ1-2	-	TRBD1	TGCAGCGGGGCGACAGGGAATGGCTATGGCTACACCTTC	CSGATGNGYGYTF
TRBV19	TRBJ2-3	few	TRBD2	TGTGCCAGTAGTATCGGACTAGCGGGAGGGATCACAGATACGCAGTATTTT	CASSIGLAGGITDTQYF
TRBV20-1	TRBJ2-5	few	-	TGCAGTGCTAGAGATCAGGGGCTCCAAGAGACCCAGTACTTC	CSARDQGLQETQYF
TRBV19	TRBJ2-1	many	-	TGTGCCAGTAGTATACTACTTAGCTCCTACAATGAGCAGTTCTTC	CASSILLSSYNEQFF
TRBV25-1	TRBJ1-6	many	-	TGTGCCAGCAGTGAATATTCGGGGAGTTCTCGAAATTCACCCCTCCACTTT	CASSEYSGSSRNSPLHF
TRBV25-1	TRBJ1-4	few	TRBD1	TGTGCCAGCAGCTTGGATTGGACAGGGGAAAAACTGTTTTTT	CASSLDWTGEKLFF
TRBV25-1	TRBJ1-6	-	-	TGTGCCAGCAGTGACTTCCAGGGGACACCCCTCCACTTT	CASSDFQGTPLHF
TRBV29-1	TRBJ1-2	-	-	TGCAGCGCTGCGGGACACGGCTACACCTTC	CSAAGHGYTF
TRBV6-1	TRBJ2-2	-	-	TGTGCCAGCAGTCAGGGGTCCGGGGAGCTGTTTTTT	CASSQGSGELFF
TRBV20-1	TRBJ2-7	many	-	TGCAGTGCTAGATGGGGCAGGGATTCAAAGCCTCTCCACGAGCAGTACTTC	CSARWGRDSKPLHEQYF
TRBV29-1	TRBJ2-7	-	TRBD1	TGCAGCGTTGGGGACAGGGGCTCCTACGAGCAGTACTTC	CSVGDRGSYEQYF
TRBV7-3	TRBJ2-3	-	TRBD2	TGTGCCAGCAGCCCCCATAGCGGGACCGACACAGATACGCAGTATTTT	CASSPHSGTDTDTQYF
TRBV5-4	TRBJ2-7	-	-	TGTGCCAGCAGCTTGTCGACAGCGGACGAGCAGTACTTC	CASSLSTADEQYF
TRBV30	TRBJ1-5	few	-	TGTGCCTGGAGTGTAGACCCCCCCGGTCAGCCCCAGCATTTT	CAWSVDPPGQPQHF
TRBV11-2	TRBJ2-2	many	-	TGTGCCAGCAGCTTAGGGGCCGCGAACACCGGGGAGCTGTTTTTT	CASSLGAANTGELFF
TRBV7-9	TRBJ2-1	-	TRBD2	TGTGCCAGCAGCTTTTCAGCGGGGTTCCTCTACAATGAGCAGTTCTTC	CASSFSAGFLYNEQFF
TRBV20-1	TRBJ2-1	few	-	TGCAGTGCCTCAGGGGATGAGCAGTTCTTC	CSASGDEQFF
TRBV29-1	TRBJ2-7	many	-	TGCAGCGTTGAAGGGAGCTCCTACGAGCAGTACTTC	CSVEGSSYEQYF